One sample yielded the 9 T cell receptor beta chains listed below, sequenced in a study of blood T cell repertoires in COVID-19. TCRdb's table, derived via immunoSEQ multiplex PCR, lists solely in-frame clones and lacks some. The data contain about 200,000 clones, 65% to 90% of them singletons. Specimen: peripheral blood. The receptor set was obtained from a man aged 50-59 years with acute or convalescent COVID-19.

The chain recombines TRBV7-9 with TRBJ2-3; 8 nucleotides align to TRBD2. From germline, CDR1 is SEHNR and CDR2 FQNEAQ (reference sequence). J gave up 2 bases and V 1 base, and 2 bases lay outside the gene matches. This CDR3 has 15 amino acids. The CDR3 DNA sequence: TGTGCCAGCAGCTTAGTGCGGGGGGTCACAGATACGCAGTATTTT. This encodes CASSLVRGVTDTQYF.

V and J are TRBV11-1 and TRBJ2-7, with 7 positions matching TRBD2. The CDR3 extends over 13 amino acids. V shed 5 bases, J shed 4 bases, and the junction held 5 bases outside the gene matches. Germline V CDR1 and CDR2: SGHAT, FQDESV (reference sequence). The CDR3 is CASSRLASYEQYF. CDR3 sequence (DNA): TGTGCCAGCAGCCGACTAGCTTCGTACGAGCAGTACTTC.

The chain combines TRBV5-1 with TRBJ1-2; TRBD1 matches 11 bases. This CDR3 contains 15 residues. V lost 4 bases, J lost 2 bases, and 4 bases stayed unmatched. Looked up from germline, CDR1 is SGHRS and CDR2 is YFSETQ. CDR3 sequence reads: CASSPGTGGNYGYTF. CDR3 DNA: TGCGCCAGCAGCCCGGGGACAGGGGGGAACTATGGCTACACCTTC.

The table lists this clone with a count of one. V is TRBV21-1 and J is TRBJ1-2; the DNA was not used to check the table's D call, TRBD1. TRBV21-1 is listed as a pseudogene. The CDR3 is 15 amino acids. CDR3 bases: TGTGCCAGCAGCAACAGGGACAGGATAAAGAATGGCTACACCTTC. Translated, it gives CASSNRDRIKNGYTF.

The rearrangement uses TRBV5-1 and TRBJ1-4, with D maybe TRBD1 (5 bases). V was shortened by 4 bases and J by 6 bases, with 10 bases between the two germline ends. The CDR3 spans 13 residues. Germline V CDR1 and CDR2: SGHRS, YFSETQ. The CDR3 nucleotides are TGCGCCAGCAGCGCGGACACGTATGAAAAACTGTTTTTT. It is translated as CASSADTYEKLFF.

Details on this clone: This sample also contains other DNA sequences that code for the same CDR3. This chain links TRBV3-1 (or the pseudogene TRBV3-2) with TRBJ2-7; D gene unclear. V gave up 2 bases and J gave up 3 bases, with 5 bases separating them. Germline V gives CDR1 LGHDT, CDR2 YNNKEL (reference sequence). The CDR3 has 12 residues. CDR3 residues: CASSQSGYEQYF. CDR3 in DNA: TGTGCCAGCAGCCAATCCGGCTACGAGCAGTACTTC.

This clone has just a few counts. The rearrangement links TRBV19 to TRBJ1-1; 10 nucleotides match TRBD1. V shed 3 bases, J shed 4 bases, and the junction held 8 bases outside the gene matches. Looked up from germline, CDR1 is LNHDA and CDR2 is SQIVND (reference sequence). The CDR3 totals 16 residues. The DNA of the CDR3 is TGTGCCAGTAGTATCGGGTGGACAGGGGGAGGCACTGAAGCTTTCTTT. This gives the protein CASSIGWTGGGTEAFF. Full variable domain (outside the CDR3, taken from reference TRBV19 and TRBJ1-1): DGGITQSPKYLFRKEGQNVTLSCEQNLNHDAMYWYRQDPGQGLRLIYYSQIVNDFQKGDIAEGYSVSREKKESFPLTVTSAQKNPTAFYLCASSIGWTGGGTEAFFGQGTRLTVV.

The rearrangement links TRBV5-4 to TRBJ1-1; TRBD1 is a possible D gene (6 bases). CDR1 is SGHNT, CDR2 YYREEE, per germline (reference sequence). Trimming removed 4 bases at V and 1 base at J, with 11 bases between. CDR3 length: 14 amino acids. The CDR3 DNA follows: TGTGCCAGCAGCCCTGGGACACCGAACACTGAAGCTTTCTTT. Translation: CASSPGTPNTEAFF.

The chain links TRBV28 to TRBJ2-7; a weak D match, TRBD2 (6 bases). This CDR3 has 14 amino acids. Between the trimmed V and J ends, which lost 6 bases and 7 bases, there was a span of 19 bases. Looked up from germline, CDR1 is MDHEN and CDR2 is SYDVKM. The chain's CDR3 is CASSPGDRAGEQYF. DNA for the CDR3: TGTGCCAGCAGCCCTGGTGACCGGGCGGGAGAGCAGTACTTC. The full variable domain, completed using reference TRBV28 and TRBJ2-7, is DVKVTQSSRYLVKRTGEKVFLECVQDMDHENMFWYRQDPGLGLRLIYFSYDVKMKEKGDIPEGYSVSREKKERFSLILESASTNQTSMYLCASSPGDRAGEQYFGPGTRLTVT.